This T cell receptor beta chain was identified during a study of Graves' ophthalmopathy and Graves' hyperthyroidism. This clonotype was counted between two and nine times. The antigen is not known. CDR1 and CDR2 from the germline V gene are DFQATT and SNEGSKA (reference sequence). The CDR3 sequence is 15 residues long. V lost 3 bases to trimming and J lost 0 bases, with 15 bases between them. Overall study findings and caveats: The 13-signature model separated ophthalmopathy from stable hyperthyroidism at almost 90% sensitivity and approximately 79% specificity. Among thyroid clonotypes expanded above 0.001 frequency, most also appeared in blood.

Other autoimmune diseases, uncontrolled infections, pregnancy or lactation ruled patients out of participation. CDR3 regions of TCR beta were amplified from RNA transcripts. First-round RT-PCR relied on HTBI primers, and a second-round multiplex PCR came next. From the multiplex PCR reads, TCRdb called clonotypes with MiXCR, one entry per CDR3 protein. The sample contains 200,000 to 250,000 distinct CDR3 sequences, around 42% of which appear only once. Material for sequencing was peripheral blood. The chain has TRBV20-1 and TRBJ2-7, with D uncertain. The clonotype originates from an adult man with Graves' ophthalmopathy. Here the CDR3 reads CSARLGFPPSYEQYF. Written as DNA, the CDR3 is TGCAGTGCTAGGCTCGGATTCCCCCCCTCCTACGAGCAGTACTTC.